These 10 T cell receptor beta chains came from one sample sequenced in a study of OX40 agonist ivuxolimab in advanced cancers. Generated by immunoSEQ multiplex PCR, the TCRdb table keeps only in-frame clones and is missing some. The table shows tens of thousands of clones, with 88% occurring only once. The sample was CD4+ or CD8+ T cells sorted from blood, taken in a trial of the OX40 agonist ivuxolimab. Receptors were obtained from an adult with an advanced solid tumor such as melanoma, head and neck, liver or kidney cancer.

In this sample, this clone turned up a few times. The J gene is TRBJ1-4, the V gene TRBV7-9, with D uncertain. Germline loops: CDR1 SEHNR, CDR2 FQNEAQ (reference sequence). Trimming stripped 4 bases from V and 4 bases from J, with 13 bases between. The CDR3 consists of 15 residues. The CDR3 reads CASSSNKAYNEKLFF. DNA of the CDR3: TGTGCCAGCAGCTCGAATAAGGCCTATAATGAAAAACTGTTTTTT.

The rearrangement uses TRBV5-6 and TRBJ1-5; 10 nucleotides line up with TRBD1. Per germline, CDR1 SGHDT and CDR2 YYEEEE. The CDR3 totals 15 residues. J gave up 7 bases and V 0 bases, and 4 bases lay outside the gene matches. The CDR3 DNA follows: TGTGCCAGCAGCTTGGCCGACAGGGGGCACCAGCCCCAGCATTTT. This gives the protein CASSLADRGHQPQHF.

This chain connects TRBV7-9 to TRBJ2-1, with unresolved D. V was clipped by 5 bases and J by 5 bases, with 10 bases between them. The CDR3 has 13 residues. The germline gives CDR1 SEHNR, CDR2 FQNEAQ (reference sequence). The CDR3 sequence: CASSVGSDNEQFF. DNA for the CDR3: TGTGCCAGCAGCGTAGGGTCCGACAATGAGCAGTTCTTC.

This clone ranks as medium-sized (0.01 to 0.1%). The chain recombines TRBV4-2 with TRBJ2-1; D remains ambiguous. The germline V gene has CDR1 LGHNA and CDR2 YNFKEQ. With 0 bases removed from V and 0 bases from J, the gap between germline ends came to 9 bases. This CDR3 contains 16 residues. CDR3 sequence (DNA): TGTGCCAGCAGCCAAGAGGAAACCCTCTCCTACAATGAGCAGTTCTTC. Translation gives CASSQEETLSYNEQFF.

The rearrangement joins TRBV4-1 to TRBJ2-1; 11 positions agree with TRBD2. The germline gives CDR1 MGHRA, CDR2 YSYEKL. This CDR3 region has 18 residues. Germline trimming cut 3 bases from V and 2 bases from J; bases unmatched to any gene: 9. The CDR3 sequence: CASSHQSGLAEPYNEQFF. The CDR3, as DNA: TGCGCCAGCAGCCACCAATCGGGACTAGCGGAACCCTACAATGAGCAGTTCTTC.

The J gene is TRBJ2-1, the V gene TRBV1. TRBV1 is a recognized pseudogene. The CDR3 loop spans 11 amino acids. In DNA form, the CDR3 reads TGCACCAGCAGCCAAGACAATGAGCAGTTCTTC. Translating gives CTSSQDNEQFF.

The chain combines TRBV5-4 with TRBJ2-7, with TRBD1 identical over 7 bases. V lost 2 bases and J lost 1; bases outside the gene matches: 9. The length of the CDR3 is 16 residues. Germline V gene sequence: CDR1 SGHNT, CDR2 YYREEE (reference sequence). The CDR3 region is CASSFRGLAPSYEQYF. In DNA, the CDR3 is TGTGCCAGCAGCTTTAGGGGGCTGGCCCCTTCCTACGAGCAGTACTTC.

J is TRBJ2-3 and V is TRBV7-2; 14 nucleotides match TRBD2. V lost 2 bases to trimming and J lost 3 bases; unmatched junction nucleotides: 7. CDR3 size: 18 residues. Germline values: CDR1 SGHTA, CDR2 FQGNSA. CDR3 residues: CASSLRLAGGYNTDTQYF. The CDR3 bases are TGTGCCAGCAGCTTAAGACTAGCGGGAGGGTATAATACAGATACGCAGTATTTT.

This sequence joins TRBV6-5 and TRBJ2-2, with 8 bases that match TRBD2. The CDR3 contains 15 residues. Germline values: CDR1 MNHEY, CDR2 SVGAGI. The ends lost 6 bases at V and 6 bases at J; junction bases unmatched: 9. In nucleotides, the CDR3 is TGTGCCAGCAGGGGGACTAGTCAGCCGCCCGGGGAGCTGTTTTTT. This codes for CASRGTSQPPGELFF.

The chain recombines TRBV15 with TRBJ2-3, with D perhaps given as TRBD1 or TRBD2 (5 bases each). The germline V and J ends were trimmed by 5 bases and 5 bases, with 20 bases remaining between them. Germline V gene lookup returns CDR1 LNHNV and CDR2 YYDKDF (reference sequence). CDR3 length: 16 amino acids. Here the CDR3 reads CATSVNRWRVGDTQYF. CDR3 DNA: TGTGCCACCAGCGTAAACAGGTGGCGGGTGGGAGATACGCAGTATTTT.